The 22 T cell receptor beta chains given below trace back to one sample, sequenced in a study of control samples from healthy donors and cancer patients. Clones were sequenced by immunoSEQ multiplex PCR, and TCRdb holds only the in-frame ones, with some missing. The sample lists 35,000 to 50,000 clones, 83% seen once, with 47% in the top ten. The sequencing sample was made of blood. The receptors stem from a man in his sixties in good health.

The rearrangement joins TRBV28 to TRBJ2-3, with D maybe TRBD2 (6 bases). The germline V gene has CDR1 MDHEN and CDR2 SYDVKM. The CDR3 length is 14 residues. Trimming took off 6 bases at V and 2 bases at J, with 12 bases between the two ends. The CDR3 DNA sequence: TGTGCCAGCAGGTTGGGACTTAACACAGATACGCAGTATTTT. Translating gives CASRLGLNTDTQYF.

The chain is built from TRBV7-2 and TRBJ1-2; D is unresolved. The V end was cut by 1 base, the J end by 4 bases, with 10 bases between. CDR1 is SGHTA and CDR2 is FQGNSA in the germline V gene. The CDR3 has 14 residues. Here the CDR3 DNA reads TGTGCCAGCAGCTTAGGGGCGAGTTCCTATGGCTACACCTTC. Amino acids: CASSLGASSYGYTF.

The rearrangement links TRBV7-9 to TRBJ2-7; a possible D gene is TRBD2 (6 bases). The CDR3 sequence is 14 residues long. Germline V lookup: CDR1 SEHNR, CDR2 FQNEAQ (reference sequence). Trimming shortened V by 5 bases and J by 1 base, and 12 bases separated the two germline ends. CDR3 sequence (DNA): TGTGCCAGCAGCGTTAGCGGAATTTCCTACGAGCAGTACTTC. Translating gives CASSVSGISYEQYF.

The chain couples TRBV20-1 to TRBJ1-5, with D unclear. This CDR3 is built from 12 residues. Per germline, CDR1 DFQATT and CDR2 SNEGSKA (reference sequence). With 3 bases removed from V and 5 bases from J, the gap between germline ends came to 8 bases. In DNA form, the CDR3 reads TGCAGTGCTAGTTCCGGCGATCAGCCCCAGCATTTT. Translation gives CSASSGDQPQHF.

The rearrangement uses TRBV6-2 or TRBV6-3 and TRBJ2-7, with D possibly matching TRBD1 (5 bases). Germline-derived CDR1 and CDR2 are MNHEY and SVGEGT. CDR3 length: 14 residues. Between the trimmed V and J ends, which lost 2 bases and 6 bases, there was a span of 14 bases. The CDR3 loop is CASSYGKQGTEQYF. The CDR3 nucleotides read TGTGCCAGCAGTTACGGGAAGCAGGGAACCGAGCAGTACTTC.

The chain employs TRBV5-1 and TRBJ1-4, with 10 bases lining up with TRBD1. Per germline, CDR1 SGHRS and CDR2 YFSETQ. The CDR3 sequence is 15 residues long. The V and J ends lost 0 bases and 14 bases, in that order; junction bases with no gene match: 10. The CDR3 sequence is CASSLEWGQGRNLFF. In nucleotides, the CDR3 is TGCGCCAGCAGCTTGGAATGGGGACAGGGGAGGAACCTGTTTTTT.

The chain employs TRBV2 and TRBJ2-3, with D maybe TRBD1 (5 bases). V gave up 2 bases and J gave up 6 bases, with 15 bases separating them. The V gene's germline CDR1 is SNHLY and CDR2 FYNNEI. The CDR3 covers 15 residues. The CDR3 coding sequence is TGTGCCAGCAGTGAACGACAGCCGCAAGAGGATACGCAGTATTTT. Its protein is CASSERQPQEDTQYF.

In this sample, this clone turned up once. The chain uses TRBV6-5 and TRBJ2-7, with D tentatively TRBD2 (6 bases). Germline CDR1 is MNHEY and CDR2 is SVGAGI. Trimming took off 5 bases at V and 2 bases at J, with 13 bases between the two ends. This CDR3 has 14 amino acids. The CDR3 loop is CASSPGLITYEQYF. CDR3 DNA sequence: TGTGCCAGCAGTCCGGGACTTATTACCTACGAGCAGTACTTC.

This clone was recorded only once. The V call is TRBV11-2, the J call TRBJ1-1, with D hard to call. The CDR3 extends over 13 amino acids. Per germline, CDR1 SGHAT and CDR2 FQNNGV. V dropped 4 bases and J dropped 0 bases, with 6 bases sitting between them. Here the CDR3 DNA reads TGTGCCAGCAGCTCCCAGATGAACACTGAAGCTTTCTTT. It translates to CASSSQMNTEAFF.

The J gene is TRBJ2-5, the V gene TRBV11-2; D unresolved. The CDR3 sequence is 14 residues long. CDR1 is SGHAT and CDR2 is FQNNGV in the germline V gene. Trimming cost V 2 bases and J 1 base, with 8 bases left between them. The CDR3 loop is CASSLSRGQETQYF. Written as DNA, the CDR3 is TGTGCCAGCAGCTTAAGTAGAGGCCAAGAGACCCAGTACTTC.

The CDR3 nucleotides read TGTGCCACCAGTGGACGGAGCTACAATGAGCAGTTCTTC. Translation gives CATSGRSYNEQFF. The genes are TRBV24-1 and TRBJ2-1, with no clear D. V was pared by 5 bases and J by 3 bases, with 7 bases between. CDR1 is KGHDR and CDR2 is SFDVKD in the germline V gene. CDR3 size: 13 residues.

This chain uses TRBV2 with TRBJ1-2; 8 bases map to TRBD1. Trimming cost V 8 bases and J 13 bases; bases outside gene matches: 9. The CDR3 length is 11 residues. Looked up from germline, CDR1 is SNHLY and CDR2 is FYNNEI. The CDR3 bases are TGTGCCAGCTCTGGGCCCAGGGGGCTCACCTTC. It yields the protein CASSGPRGLTF.

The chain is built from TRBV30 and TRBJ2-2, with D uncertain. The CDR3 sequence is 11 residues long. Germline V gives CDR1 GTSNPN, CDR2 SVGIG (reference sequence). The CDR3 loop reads CALGRTGELFF. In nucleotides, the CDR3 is TGTGCGCTTGGACGGACCGGGGAGCTGTTTTTT.

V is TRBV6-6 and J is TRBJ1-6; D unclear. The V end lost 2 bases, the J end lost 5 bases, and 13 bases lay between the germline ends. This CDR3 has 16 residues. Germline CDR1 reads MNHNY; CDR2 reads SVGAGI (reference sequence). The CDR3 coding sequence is TGTGCCAGCAGTTACGGGAGGTTAGTGGATAATTCACCCCTCCACTTT. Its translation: CASSYGRLVDNSPLHF.

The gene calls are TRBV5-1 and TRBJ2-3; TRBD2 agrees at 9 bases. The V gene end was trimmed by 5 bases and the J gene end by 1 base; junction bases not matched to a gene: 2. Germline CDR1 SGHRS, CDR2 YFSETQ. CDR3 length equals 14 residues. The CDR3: CASSLAGGTDTQYF. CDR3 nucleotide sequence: TGCGCCAGCAGTTTAGCGGGGGGCACAGATACGCAGTATTTT.

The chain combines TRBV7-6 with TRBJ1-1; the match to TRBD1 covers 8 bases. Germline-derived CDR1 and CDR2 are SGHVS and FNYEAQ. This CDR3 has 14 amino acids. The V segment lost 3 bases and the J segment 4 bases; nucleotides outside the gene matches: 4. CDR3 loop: CASSLGQVTTEAFF. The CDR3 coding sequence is TGTGCCAGCAGCTTGGGACAGGTAACCACTGAAGCTTTCTTT.

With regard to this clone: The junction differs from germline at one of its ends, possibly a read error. The CDR3, as DNA: TGCAGCGGTGAAGGAGGAGGGACCGGGGAGCTGTTTTTT. It codes for CSGEGGGTGELFF. This chain connects TRBV29-1 to TRBJ2-2; TRBD2 is a possible D gene (6 bases). Germline CDR1 is SQVTM and CDR2 is ANQGSEA. The CDR3 covers 13 residues.

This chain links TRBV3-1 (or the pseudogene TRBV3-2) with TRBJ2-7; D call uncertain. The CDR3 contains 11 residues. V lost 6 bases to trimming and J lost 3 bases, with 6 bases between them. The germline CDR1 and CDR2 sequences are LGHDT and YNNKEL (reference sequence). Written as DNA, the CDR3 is TGTGCCAGCAGTCTGATCTACGAGCAGTACTTC. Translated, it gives CASSLIYEQYF.

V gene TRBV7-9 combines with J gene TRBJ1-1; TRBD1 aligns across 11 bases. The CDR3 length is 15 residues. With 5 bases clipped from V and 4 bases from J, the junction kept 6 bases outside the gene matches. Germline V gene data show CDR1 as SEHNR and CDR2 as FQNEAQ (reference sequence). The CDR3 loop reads CASSAAGTGGTEAFF. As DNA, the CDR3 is TGTGCCAGCAGCGCCGCCGGGACAGGGGGCACTGAAGCTTTCTTT. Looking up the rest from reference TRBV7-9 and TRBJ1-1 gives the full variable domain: DTGVSQNPRHKITKRGQNVTFRCDPISEHNRLYWYRQTLGQGPEFLTYFQNEAQLEKSRLLSDRFSAERPKGSFSTLEIQRTEQGDSAMYLCASSAAGTGGTEAFFGQGTRLTVV.

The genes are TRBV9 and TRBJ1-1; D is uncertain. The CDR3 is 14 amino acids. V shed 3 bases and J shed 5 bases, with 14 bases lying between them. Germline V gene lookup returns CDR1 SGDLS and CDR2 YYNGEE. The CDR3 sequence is CASSGPGSRTEAFF. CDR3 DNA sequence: TGTGCCAGCAGCGGCCCCGGGTCGAGGACTGAAGCTTTCTTT.

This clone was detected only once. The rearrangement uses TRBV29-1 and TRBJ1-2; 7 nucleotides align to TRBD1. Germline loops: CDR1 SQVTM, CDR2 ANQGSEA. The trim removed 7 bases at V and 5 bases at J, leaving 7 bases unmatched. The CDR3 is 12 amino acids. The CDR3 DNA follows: TGCAGCGCCGGCGACAGGGTTTATGGCTACACCTTC. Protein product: CSAGDRVYGYTF.

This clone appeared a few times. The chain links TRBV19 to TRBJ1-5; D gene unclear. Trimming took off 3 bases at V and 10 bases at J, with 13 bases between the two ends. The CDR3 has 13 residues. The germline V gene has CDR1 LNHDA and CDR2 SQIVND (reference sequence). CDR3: CASSMAVGRPQHF. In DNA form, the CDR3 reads TGTGCCAGTAGTATGGCGGTTGGCAGACCCCAGCATTTT.